This T cell receptor beta chain was found in a study of T-cell reconstitution after alpha-beta-depleted transplantation in children. On this clonotype: Its cognate antigen is unknown. Being one base from a much bigger clone, this may be a read error.

Study-wide findings and caveats: Newly produced T cells mostly provided counts and TCRbeta diversity after one year, as hyperexpanded clones declined. In patients about two months after transplant, alpha-beta T cells reportedly arose from several hundred expanded graft clones. Surviving recipient T cells and thymic progenitors underlay high day-60 TCRbeta diversity in some patients.

CDR3 size: 14 residues. Germline V gene sequence: CDR1 LNHDA, CDR2 SQIVND (reference sequence). The TCRbeta library incorporated unique molecular identifiers. MiXCR was run by TCRdb on the PCR reads, yielding one entry per CDR3 protein. The sample lists 700,000 or so distinct CDR3 sequences, approximately 14% occurring once. Specimen: PBMCs, collected before TCRalphabeta/CD19-depleted stem cell transplant. The source of this sequence is a girl aged 2 to 9 with congenital amegakaryocytic thrombocytopenia, due to receive a stem cell transplant. V is TRBV19 and J is TRBJ2-1; D unresolved. The J call may be mistaken, given a closer DNA end match to TRBJ2-7. The CDR3 loop is CASSAQSSYNEQYF. CDR3 sequence (DNA): TGTGCCAGTAGTGCACAGAGCTCCTACAATGAGCAGTACTTC.